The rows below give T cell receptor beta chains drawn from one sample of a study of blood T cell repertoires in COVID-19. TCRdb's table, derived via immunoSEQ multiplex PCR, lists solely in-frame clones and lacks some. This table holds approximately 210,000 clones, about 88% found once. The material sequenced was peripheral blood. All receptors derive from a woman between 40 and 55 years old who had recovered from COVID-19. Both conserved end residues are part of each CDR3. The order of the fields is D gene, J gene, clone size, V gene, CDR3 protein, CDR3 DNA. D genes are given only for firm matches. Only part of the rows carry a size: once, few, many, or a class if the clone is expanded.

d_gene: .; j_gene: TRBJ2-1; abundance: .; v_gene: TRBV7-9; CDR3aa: CASSGDSVNEQFF; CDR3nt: TGTGCCAGCAGCGGTGATAGCGTCAATGAGCAGTTCTTC
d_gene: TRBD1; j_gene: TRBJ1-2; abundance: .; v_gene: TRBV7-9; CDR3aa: CASSLGTGGDLAYGYTF; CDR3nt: TGTGCCAGCAGCTTGGGGACAGGGGGCGACTTGGCCTATGGCTACACCTTC
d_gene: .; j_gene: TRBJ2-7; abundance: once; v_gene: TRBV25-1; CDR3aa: CASSVRDTPYEQYF; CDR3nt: TGTGCCAGCAGTGTAAGGGACACCCCCTACGAGCAGTACTTC
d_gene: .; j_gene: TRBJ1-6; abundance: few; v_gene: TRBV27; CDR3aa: CASSSGEANSPLHF; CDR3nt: TGTGCCAGCAGTTCGGGGGAGGCGAATTCACCCCTCCACTTT
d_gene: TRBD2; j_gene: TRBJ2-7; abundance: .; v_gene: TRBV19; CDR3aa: CASSHARTSGRVEQYF; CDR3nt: TGTGCCAGTAGCCACGCAAGGACTAGCGGGAGGGTCGAGCAGTACTTC
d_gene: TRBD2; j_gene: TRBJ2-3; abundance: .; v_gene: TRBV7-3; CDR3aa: CASSSNKGIILAPSTDTQYF; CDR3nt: TGTGCCAGCAGCTCTAATAAGGGGATCATACTAGCGCCTAGCACAGATACGCAGTATTTT
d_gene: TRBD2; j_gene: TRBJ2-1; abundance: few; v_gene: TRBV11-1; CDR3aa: CASSLVGEGSYNEQFF; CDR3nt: TGTGCCAGCAGCTTAGTGGGGGAGGGCTCCTACAATGAGCAGTTCTTC
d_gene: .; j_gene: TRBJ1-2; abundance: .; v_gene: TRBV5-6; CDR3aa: CASSLFHTINYGYTF; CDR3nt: TGTGCCAGCAGCTTGTTCCACACTATTAACTATGGCTACACCTTC
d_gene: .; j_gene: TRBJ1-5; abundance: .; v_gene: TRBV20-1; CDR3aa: CSASPPGGKGINQPQHF; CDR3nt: TGCAGTGCTAGTCCCCCAGGAGGGAAGGGGATCAATCAGCCCCAGCATTTT
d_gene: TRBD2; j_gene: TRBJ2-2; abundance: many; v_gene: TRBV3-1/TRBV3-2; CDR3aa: CASSRVAGAGELFF; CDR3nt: TGTGCCAGCAGCAGAGTGGCGGGAGCCGGGGAGCTGTTTTTT
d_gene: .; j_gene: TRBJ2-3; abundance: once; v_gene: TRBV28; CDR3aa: CASSLGQPTQYF; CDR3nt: TGTGCCAGCAGTTTGGGGCAGCCTACGCAGTATTTT
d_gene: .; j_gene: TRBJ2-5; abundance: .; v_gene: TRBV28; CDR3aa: CASSLPASRETQYF; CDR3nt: TGTGCCAGCAGTTTACCCGCTAGCAGGGAGACCCAGTACTTC
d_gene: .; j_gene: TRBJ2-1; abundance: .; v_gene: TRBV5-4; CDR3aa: CASSWGESYNEQFF; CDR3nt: TGTGCCAGCAGCTGGGGGGAATCCTACAATGAGCAGTTCTTC
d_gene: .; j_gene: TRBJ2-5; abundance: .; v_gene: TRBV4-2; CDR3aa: CASSQEEDAGETQYF; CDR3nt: TGTGCCAGCAGCCAAGAGGAGGACGCGGGAGAGACCCAGTACTTC
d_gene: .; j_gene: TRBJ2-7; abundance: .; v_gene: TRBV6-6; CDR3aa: CASRSIYEQYF; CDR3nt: TGTGCCAGCAGATCAATCTACGAGCAGTACTTC
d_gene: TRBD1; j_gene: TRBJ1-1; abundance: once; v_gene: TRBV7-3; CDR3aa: CASRATGLTEAFF; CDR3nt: TGTGCCAGCAGGGCGACAGGGCTCACTGAAGCTTTCTTT
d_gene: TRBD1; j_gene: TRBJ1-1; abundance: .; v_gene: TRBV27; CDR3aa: CASSRTGGMNTEAFF; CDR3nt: TGTGCCAGCAGCCGGACAGGGGGTATGAACACTGAAGCTTTCTTT
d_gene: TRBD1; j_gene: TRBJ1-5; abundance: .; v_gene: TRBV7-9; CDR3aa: CASSLGQEGNQPQHF; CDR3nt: TGTGCCAGCAGCCTCGGACAGGAAGGCAATCAGCCCCAGCATTTT
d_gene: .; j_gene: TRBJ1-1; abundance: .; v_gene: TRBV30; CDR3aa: CAWRQGNTEAFF; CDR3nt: TGTGCCTGGAGACAGGGGAACACTGAAGCTTTCTTT
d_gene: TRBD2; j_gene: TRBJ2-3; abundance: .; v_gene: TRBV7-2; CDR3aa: CASSLALTSGNTDTQYF; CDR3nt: TGTGCCAGCAGCTTAGCTCTGACTAGCGGAAACACAGATACGCAGTATTTT
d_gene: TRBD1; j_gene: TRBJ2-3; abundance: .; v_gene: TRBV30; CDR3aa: CAWSPSRTGGTDTQYF; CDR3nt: TGTGCCTGGAGTCCCTCCCGGACAGGGGGCACAGATACGCAGTATTTT
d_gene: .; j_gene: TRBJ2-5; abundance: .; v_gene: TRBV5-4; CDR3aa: CASSSQETQYF; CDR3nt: TGTGCCAGCAGCTCACAAGAGACCCAGTACTTC
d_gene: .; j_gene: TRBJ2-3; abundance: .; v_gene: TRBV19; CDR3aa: CASSDRGTDTQYF; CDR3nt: TGTGCCAGTAGTGATCGAGGGACAGATACGCAGTATTTT
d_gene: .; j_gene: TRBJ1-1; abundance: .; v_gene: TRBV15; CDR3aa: CATSQIRHLIF; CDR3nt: TGTGCCACCAGCCAAATAAGACACCTCATCTTT
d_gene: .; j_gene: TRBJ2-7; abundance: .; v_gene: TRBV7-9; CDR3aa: CASSFGHPIYF; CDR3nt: TGTGCCAGCAGCTTTGGACACCCCATTTACTTC
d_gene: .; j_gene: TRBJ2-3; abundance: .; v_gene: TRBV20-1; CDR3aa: CSASTSGDISTDTQYF; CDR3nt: TGCAGTGCTAGTACTTCAGGGGATATTAGCACAGATACGCAGTATTTT
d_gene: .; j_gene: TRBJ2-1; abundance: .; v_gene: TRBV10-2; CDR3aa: CASSEGGYNEQFF; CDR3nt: TGCGCCAGCAGTGAGGGCGGATACAATGAGCAGTTCTTC
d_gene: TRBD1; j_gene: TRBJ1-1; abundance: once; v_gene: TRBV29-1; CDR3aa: CSVDGQGTEAFF; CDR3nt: TGCAGCGTTGATGGACAGGGCACTGAAGCTTTCTTT
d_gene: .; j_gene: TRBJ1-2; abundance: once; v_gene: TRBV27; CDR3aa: CASSLRENYGYTF; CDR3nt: TGTGCCAGCAGTTTACGGGAAAACTATGGCTACACCTTC
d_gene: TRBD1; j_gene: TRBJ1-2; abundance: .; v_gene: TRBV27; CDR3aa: CASSSGRDSILYGYTF; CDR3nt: TGTGCCAGCAGTTCCGGTAGGGACAGCATCCTCTATGGCTACACCTTC